The 17 T cell receptor beta chains below were found in one sample sequenced in a study of Graves' ophthalmopathy and Graves' hyperthyroidism. The authors amplified TCR beta CDR3 regions from RNA transcripts. Investigators did first-round RT-PCR with HTBI primers, then second-round multiplex PCR. TCRdb itself ran the multiplex PCR reads through MiXCR, one entry per CDR3 protein. Of some 350,000 distinct CDR3 sequences in the sample, 17% were seen once. Material: peripheral blood. These receptors were taken from an adult woman with stable Graves' hyperthyroidism.

This clonotype was found a few times. A much larger clone differs by one base, so this may be a read error. The V call is TRBV6-5, the J call TRBJ2-5, with a possible D match to TRBD1 (6 bases). The germline V gene encodes CDR1 MNHEY and CDR2 SVGAGI. The CDR3 is made up of 13 amino acids. DNA of the CDR3: TGTGCCAGCTTTCCGGACAGTCAAGAGACCAAGTACTTC. Translating it yields CASFPDSQETKYF.

This clonotype has at least ten counts. The rearrangement joins TRBV6-2 or TRBV6-3 to TRBJ2-7; D possibly corresponds to TRBD1 (5 bases). The germline V gene has CDR1 MNHEY and CDR2 SVGEGT. CDR3 size: 15 residues. The V and J ends lost 0 bases and 2 bases respectively, with 11 bases between them. The chain's CDR3 is CASSYSMSGTYEQYF. As DNA, the CDR3 is TGTGCCAGCAGTTACTCGATGTCAGGGACCTACGAGCAGTACTTC.

This clonotype has at least ten counts. The chain has TRBV6-2 or TRBV6-3 and TRBJ2-5, with TRBD2 matching over 13 bases. Trimming cost V 6 bases and J 5 bases; bases outside gene matches: 12. This CDR3 region has 17 residues. Looked up from germline, CDR1 is MNHEY and CDR2 is SVGEGT. CDR3 DNA sequence: TGTGCCAGCAGAAACGCTGGACTAGCGGGAGATGGTGAGACCCAGTACTTC. Encoded protein: CASRNAGLAGDGETQYF.

The rearrangement joins TRBV10-1 to TRBJ2-2; D remains unclear. This CDR3 comprises 13 residues. Trimming stripped 6 bases from V and 3 bases from J, with 8 bases between. Germline V gene sequence: CDR1 WNHNN, CDR2 SYGVQD (reference sequence). The CDR3 protein is CASSPDHTGELFF. DNA for the CDR3: TGCGCCAGCAGCCCGGATCACACCGGGGAGCTGTTTTTT.

The V call is TRBV9, the J call TRBJ2-5, with TRBD1 identical over 7 bases. The J segment lost 0 bases and the V segment lost 0 bases, leaving 5 bases of the junction unmatched. The CDR3 is 16 amino acids. The germline V gene encodes CDR1 SGDLS and CDR2 YYNGEE. The DNA for the CDR3 is TGTGCCAGCAGCGTAGCTACAGGGGAATACCAAGAGACCCAGTACTTC. Protein product: CASSVATGEYQETQYF.

This clonotype was observed many times. A read error may explain this, as a much larger clone is one base away. The chain couples TRBV7-3 to TRBJ1-1; D is undetermined. Trimming took off 5 bases at V and 3 bases at J, with 10 bases between the two ends. The germline V gene encodes CDR1 SGHTA and CDR2 FQGTGA. This CDR3 is built from 13 residues. CDR3 coding DNA: TGTGCCAGCAGCCTCGACGCCTACACTGAAGCTTTCTTT. The encoded protein is CASSLDAYTEAFF.

Comment on this clonotype: A much larger clone differs by one base, so this may be a read error. The J gene is TRBJ1-2, the V gene TRBV4-3; D gene unclear. CDR3 length: 15 residues. Trimming pared 0 bases from V and 4 bases from J, leaving 12 bases between. From germline, CDR1 is LGHNA and CDR2 YSLEER. CDR3 loop: CASSQERIWIYGYTF. CDR3 nucleotide sequence: TGCGCCAGCAGCCAAGAGAGGATATGGATCTATGGCTACACCTTC.

This clonotype was seen repeatedly, ten times or more. V gene TRBV12-3 or TRBV12-4 combines with J gene TRBJ1-5; D is undetermined. V lost 4 bases, J lost 2 bases, and 12 bases lay in between. CDR3 length: 15 residues. The CDR3 loop is CASSSVSTGNQPQHF. The CDR3 DNA sequence: TGTGCCAGCAGTTCAGTCAGCACCGGCAATCAGCCCCAGCATTTT.

At least ten counts were recorded for this clonotype. The chain employs TRBV19 and TRBJ1-5; perhaps TRBD1 as D (6 bases). V was clipped by 6 bases and J by 6 bases, with 12 bases between them. The CDR3 is 13 amino acids. CDR1 is LNHDA, CDR2 SQIVND, per germline (reference sequence). CDR3 coding DNA: TGTGCCAGTAGCGGACAGTGGGGTCAGCCCCAGCATTTT. This encodes CASSGQWGQPQHF.

The rearrangement links TRBV30 to TRBJ1-2; D unresolved. V lost 3 bases to trimming and J lost 4 bases, with 15 bases between them. The CDR3 sequence is 14 residues long. Germline V gene sequence: CDR1 GTSNPN, CDR2 SVGIG (reference sequence). CDR3: CAWSPSSSSYGYTF. In DNA, the CDR3 is TGTGCCTGGAGCCCCAGCAGTTCATCCTATGGCTACACCTTC.

This clonotype was detected many times. The chain links TRBV18 to TRBJ1-1; 8 bases are shared with TRBD1. V gave up 8 bases and J gave up 0 bases; unmatched junction bases: 5. Germline-derived CDR1 and CDR2 are KGHSH and LQKENI. The CDR3 extends over 14 amino acids. The CDR3 is CASSRQGMNTEAFF. DNA of the CDR3: TGTGCCAGCAGCCGACAGGGGATGAACACTGAAGCTTTCTTT.

The chain carries TRBV12-3 or TRBV12-4 and TRBJ1-2; 10 bases are a match to TRBD1. CDR3 size: 15 residues. With 3 bases clipped from V and 7 bases from J, the junction kept 8 bases outside the gene matches. The CDR3 reads CASSFGSGTGVGYTF. For the CDR3, the DNA is TGTGCCAGCAGTTTTGGAAGTGGGACAGGGGTTGGCTACACCTTC.

Details on this clonotype: A clone one base away is much larger, so this may be a read error. The chain joins TRBV4-1 to TRBJ1-1, with D perhaps TRBD1 (6 bases). The CDR3 consists of 14 residues. The germline V gene has CDR1 MGHRA and CDR2 YSYEKL. The CDR3 reads CASSQDGRDTESFF. In DNA, the CDR3 is TGCGCCAGCAGCCAAGACGGGCGGGACACTGAATCTTTCTTT.

This clonotype was seen at least ten times. The chain is built from TRBV6-5 and TRBJ1-1; a weak D match, TRBD1 (6 bases). Germline V lookup: CDR1 MNHEY, CDR2 SVGAGI. This CDR3 region has 15 residues. V was clipped by 2 bases and J by 3 bases, with 13 bases between them. CDR3 residues: CASSYGGREDTEAFF. CDR3 DNA: TGTGCCAGCAGTTACGGGGGCAGGGAGGACACTGAAGCTTTCTTT.

This clonotype was detected a few times. V is TRBV20-1 and J is TRBJ1-5, with TRBD1 matching 9 bases. There are 17 residues in the CDR3. The V gene end was trimmed by 0 bases and the J gene end by 1 base; junction bases not matched to a gene: 7. Germline-derived CDR1 and CDR2 are DFQATT and SNEGSKA (reference sequence). The CDR3 protein is CSARDHGTGISNQPQHF. For the CDR3, the DNA is TGCAGTGCTAGAGACCACGGGACAGGGATAAGCAATCAGCCCCAGCATTTT.

V gene TRBV29-1 combines with J gene TRBJ2-7; maybe TRBD1 (8 bases). The CDR3 loop spans 19 amino acids. Germline values: CDR1 SQVTM, CDR2 ANQGSEA. Trimming stripped 3 bases from V and 5 bases from J, with 32 bases between. This CDR3 is CSVDTVLDRATGGIHEQYF. The CDR3 bases are TGCAGCGTTGATACGGTTTTGGACAGGGCGACGGGAGGTATCCACGAGCAGTACTTC.

This clonotype has a handful of counts. This chain links TRBV4-2 with TRBJ2-5, with a weak D call TRBD1 (6 bases). Per germline, CDR1 LGHNA and CDR2 YNFKEQ. The CDR3 is 13 residues long. The V end lost 4 bases, the J end lost 5 bases, and 11 bases lay between the germline ends. CDR3 sequence reads: CASSPGVMETQYF. The CDR3 DNA sequence: TGTGCCAGCAGCCCAGGGGTCATGGAGACCCAGTACTTC.